What follows are 29 T cell receptor beta chains derived from one specimen sequenced in a study of tumor and adjacent non-tumor tissue in lung cancer. The template was RNA from unsorted bulk tissue. This non-tumor lung sample came from over 3 cm beyond the tumor edge. A modified ARM-PCR protocol with three rounds of nested PCR amplified TCRbeta. TCRdb analysed the multiplex PCR reads with MiXCR anew, one entry per CDR3 protein. Of tens of thousands of distinct CDR3 sequences in the sample, about two thirds were seen once. Sequenced input: distant non-tumor lung tissue. The receptors stem from a woman aged 45-65 years with non-small cell lung cancer.

As to this clonotype: It may be a read error: a sequence one base away is much more abundant. The J gene is TRBJ1-4, the V gene TRBV4-3, with D tentatively TRBD1 (5 bases). CDR1 and CDR2 (germline): LGHNA, YSLEER. The V gene lost 6 bases and the J gene lost 1 base, with 9 bases spanning the gap. CDR3 length equals 14 residues. This CDR3 is CASSMGRTNEKLFF. In nucleotides, the CDR3 is TGCGCCAGCAGTATGGGGCGAACTAATGAAAAACTGTTTTTT.

A single count supports this clonotype. This may be a read error, as it is one base from a much larger clone. V usage is TRBV6-2 or TRBV6-3 and J usage is TRBJ2-1; 11 bases are shared with TRBD2. CDR1 and CDR2 (germline): MNHEY, SVGEGT. CDR3 length: 13 residues. CDR3 in DNA: TGTACCAGCGGTCTAGCGGGAGGCAATGAGCAGTTCTTC. This translates into CTSGLAGGNEQFF.

In regard to this clonotype: One junction end does not reproduce the germline sequence, and a read error may be involved. The chain employs TRBV29-1 and TRBJ2-5, with TRBD2 matching over 11 bases. Germline V CDR1 and CDR2: SQVTM, ANQGSEA. The CDR3 spans 16 residues. CDR3: CSIAVNSGRVTETQYF. The CDR3 DNA follows: TGCAGCATTGCGGTCAATAGCGGGAGGGTTACGGAGACCCAATACTTC. The whole variable domain, filled in from reference TRBV29-1 and TRBJ2-5, reads SAVISQKPSRDICQRGTSLTIQCQVDSQVTMMFWYRQQPGQSLTLIATANQGSEATYESGFVIDKFPISRPNLTFSTLTVSNMSPEDSSIYLCSIAVNSGRVTETQYFGPGTRLLVL.

This clonotype was found once. As DNA, the CDR3 is TGTGCCAGCAGCTTAACAGTTTTGGTGGGAGAGCAGTTCTTC. Its translation: CASSLTVLVGEQFF. The chain has TRBV11-2 and TRBJ2-1; D not resolved. Germline V CDR1 and CDR2: SGHAT, FQNNGV. The CDR3 runs to 14 residues. The V end was cut by 2 bases, the J end by 10 bases, with 15 bases between.

Of note for this clonotype: This may come from a read error, since a much larger clone is one base off. The V gene is TRBV6-2 or TRBV6-3, the J gene TRBJ2-7, with D maybe TRBD1 (5 bases). V was cut by 4 bases and J by 8 bases, with 15 bases left in between. Germline V lookup: CDR1 MNHEY, CDR2 SVGEGT. CDR3 length equals 13 residues. The DNA of the CDR3 is TGTGCCAGCAGTTGCGTACCCAGGGTTCAGCAGTACTTC. Its protein is CASSCVPRVQQYF.

With respect to this clonotype: The junction departs from germline at one end; a sequencing error may be responsible. The CDR3 sequence: CASGVVGAKVLTF. CDR3 in DNA: TGTGCCAGCGGGGTTGTTGGGGCCAAGGTCCTGACTTTC. V gene TRBV28 combines with J gene TRBJ2-6, with D perhaps TRBD1 (5 bases). Germline V gene sequence: CDR1 MDHEN, CDR2 SYDVKM. This CDR3 is built from 13 residues.

As concerns this clonotype: A read error may be the cause here, since a much bigger clone is one base away. The chain employs TRBV10-3 and TRBJ2-3, with TRBD2 identical over 7 bases. This CDR3 spans 18 amino acids. Germline CDR1 and CDR2: ENHRY and SYGVKD. The V gene end was trimmed by 7 bases and the J gene end by 3 bases; junction bases not matched to a gene: 19. The chain's CDR3 is CAIKSIGLPGGRTDTQYF. DNA for the CDR3: TGTGCCATCAAAAGTATCGGACTACCGGGAGGAAGGACAGATACGCAGTATTTT.

Comments on this clonotype: The junction departs from germline at one end; a sequencing error may be responsible. The J gene is TRBJ1-1, the V gene TRBV4-1, with D possibly matching TRBD1 (6 bases). This CDR3 has 16 amino acids. The V gene's germline CDR1 is MGHRA and CDR2 YSYEKL. In DNA form, the CDR3 reads TGCGCCATCAGCCGAGATCTCTACAGGGTCGGCACTTACGCTTTCTTT. It yields the protein CAISRDLYRVGTYAFF.

Remarks on this clonotype: Mismatch with germline at one junction end may stem from a read error. This chain connects TRBV5-5 to TRBJ2-7; 7 nucleotides line up with TRBD2. The germline V gene encodes CDR1 SGHKS and CDR2 YYEKEE (reference sequence). The length of the CDR3 is 15 residues. The CDR3 here is CASSLYSGQTYGQYF. In nucleotides, the CDR3 is TGTGCCAGCAGCTTGTATAGCGGGCAGACCTACGGGCAGTACTTC.

This clonotype was detected ten times or more. The rearrangement links TRBV20-1 to TRBJ2-7; D unresolved. With 3 bases removed from V and 2 bases from J, the gap between germline ends came to 11 bases. Germline V gene data show CDR1 as DFQATT and CDR2 as SNEGSKA (reference sequence). This CDR3 is built from 13 residues. DNA of the CDR3: TGCAGTGCTAGGAAAGTCGCCACCTACGAGCAGTACTTC. Encoded protein: CSARKVATYEQYF.

With respect to this clonotype: The missing conserved phenylalanine or tryptophan at the end of this CDR3 makes a read error likely. This chain links TRBV5-5 with TRBJ2-2; possibly TRBD2 for D (6 bases). Germline lookup yields CDR1 SGHKS and CDR2 YYEKEE (reference sequence). This CDR3 comprises 15 residues. CDR3 protein: CVSSLDGRLSGELFS. CDR3 coding DNA: TGTGTCAGCAGCTTGGACGGGAGATTAAGCGGGGAGCTGTTTTCT.

This clonotype was seen many times. This chain joins TRBV20-1 and TRBJ2-1; 11 positions match TRBD1. This CDR3 region has 14 residues. CDR1 and CDR2 from the germline V gene are DFQATT and SNEGSKA (reference sequence). CDR3 in amino acids: CSPEDRGRSNEQFF. In DNA form, the CDR3 reads TGCAGCCCGGAGGACAGGGGGCGCAGCAATGAGCAGTTCTTC.

The chain links TRBV20-1 to TRBJ2-7, with 11 bases that match TRBD1. Germline V CDR1 and CDR2: DFQATT, SNEGSKA (reference sequence). There are 16 residues in the CDR3. The CDR3 loop is CNVQDRPGQGGYEQYF. The CDR3 DNA follows: TGCAATGTTCAAGACAGACCGGGACAGGGGGGCTACGAGCAGTACTTC.

This clonotype was picked up a small number of times. The rearrangement joins TRBV10-3 to TRBJ1-5; TRBD1 agrees at 9 bases. The V and J ends lost 10 bases and 4 bases, in that order; junction bases with no gene match: 8. Germline V gene sequence: CDR1 ENHRY, CDR2 SYGVKD. The CDR3 runs to 14 residues. CDR3 DNA: TGTGCCACCAGCGACAGGGGGGCTAATCAGCCCCAGCATTTT. Protein: CATSDRGANQPQHF.

This chain connects TRBV7-9 to TRBJ2-1, with 8 bases identical to TRBD2. Germline CDR1 SEHNR, CDR2 FQNEAQ (reference sequence). The V gene end was trimmed by 0 bases and the J gene end by 15 bases; junction bases not matched to a gene: 7. This CDR3 region has 13 residues. The CDR3 protein is CASSLAAGRGMFF. In nucleotides, the CDR3 is TGTGCCAGCAGCTTAGCTGCCGGGAGGGGTATGTTCTTC.

The chain has TRBV11-2 and TRBJ2-7, with 9 bases matching TRBD1. CDR1 is SGHAT and CDR2 is FQNNGV in the germline V gene. With 5 bases clipped from V and 8 bases from J, the junction kept 16 bases outside the gene matches. The CDR3 runs to 16 residues. The CDR3 reads CASSPSPGTGMRKQYF. The DNA for the CDR3 is TGTGCCAGCAGCCCCAGTCCCGGGACAGGGATGAGGAAGCAGTACTTC.

With regard to this clonotype: An end of the junction differs from the germline gene, which may be a read error. The gene calls are TRBV5-1 and TRBJ2-2, with D tentatively TRBD2 (6 bases). The CDR3 length is 18 residues. Germline values: CDR1 SGHRS, CDR2 YFSETQ. The CDR3 nucleotides are TGCGCCAGCAGCTTGTCTTGGCTAGCGAACACGGGGACCGGGGAGATGTTTTTT. The encoded protein is CASSLSWLANTGTGEMFF.

A note on this clonotype: It may be a read error: a sequence one base away is much more abundant. The chain employs TRBV18 and TRBJ2-7; 11 bases map to TRBD2. CDR3 length: 15 amino acids. The germline V gene encodes CDR1 KGHSH and CDR2 LQKENI. J lost 7 bases, V lost 6 bases, and 11 bases had no gene match. In nucleotides, the CDR3 is TGTGCCAGCTCTCCTCCCCTAGCGGGAGGTGAGGAGCAGTACTTC. This encodes CASSPPLAGGEEQYF.

Concerning this clonotype itself: An end of the junction differs from the germline gene, which may be a read error. CDR3 loop: CAISERGSGSSADTHYF. The CDR3 nucleotides are TGTGCCATCAGTGAGCGTGGTAGCGGGAGTTCTGCAGATACGCACTATTTT. The chain joins TRBV6-1 to TRBJ2-3; 9 bases align to TRBD2. CDR1 MNHNS and CDR2 SASEGT come from the germline V gene. The length of the CDR3 is 17 residues.

As to this clonotype: One end of the junction fails to match germline, which may point to a read error. V is TRBV14 and J is TRBJ2-3; the D is unclear. CDR3 size: 13 residues. Looked up from germline, CDR1 is SGHDN and CDR2 is FVKESK. The CDR3 sequence is CTSSQVRLDTQYF. For the CDR3, the DNA is TGTACCAGCAGCCAAGTCAGGCTGGATACGCAGTATTTT.

A remark on this clonotype: This may be a read error, as it is one base from a much larger clone. The chain couples TRBV12-3 or TRBV12-4 to TRBJ1-2; tentative D call: TRBD1 (5 bases). The CDR3 is made up of 14 amino acids. CDR3 amino acids: CASNPGGGGYDYTF. The CDR3 region has the DNA TGTGCCAGCAACCCGGGGGGGGGAGGCTATGACTACACCTTC.

About this clonotype: No conserved phenylalanine or tryptophan ends this CDR3, so it is likely a read error. CDR3 residues: CASSILAGGSVGELFS. In DNA form, the CDR3 reads TGTGCCAGCAGCATCCTAGCGGGAGGGTCTGTCGGGGAGCTGTTTTCT. J is TRBJ2-2 and V is TRBV5-4; the match to TRBD2 covers 12 bases. Germline V gene sequence: CDR1 SGHNT, CDR2 YYREEE (reference sequence). The CDR3 totals 16 residues. V dropped 4 bases and J dropped 7; count of bases not matched to a gene: 8.

The J gene is TRBJ1-5, the V gene TRBV20-1; TRBD1 might be the D (5 bases). Germline CDR1 reads DFQATT; CDR2 reads SNEGSKA (reference sequence). V shed 7 bases and J shed 5 bases, with 18 bases lying between them. This CDR3 spans 14 amino acids. In DNA, the CDR3 is TGCAGTGTTATAATAGGGTCGGGGGATCAGCCCCAGCATTTT. Its protein product is CSVIIGSGDQPQHF.

On this clonotype: One end of the junction varies from germline; a read error may be responsible. The chain is built from TRBV11-2 and TRBJ2-7; 11 bases are shared with TRBD2. Germline CDR1 and CDR2: SGHAT and FQNNGV. The CDR3 loop spans 16 amino acids. CDR3 in DNA: TGTGCCATCAGCCCCATGACTAGCGGGATCTTCTACGAGCAGTACTTC. Its protein product is CAISPMTSGIFYEQYF.

This chain links TRBV20-1 with TRBJ2-5; TRBD2 aligns across 8 bases. CDR3 length equals 16 residues. Germline V gene data show CDR1 as DFQATT and CDR2 as SNEGSKA (reference sequence). V lost 5 bases, J lost 2 bases, and 13 bases stayed unmatched. DNA for the CDR3: TGCAGTGCTTTCTCCTTCGGGGGGGCCGTACAAGAGACCCAGTACTTC. As protein: CSAFSFGGAVQETQYF.

This clonotype was found many times. CDR3 DNA: TGTGCCAGCAGCCCGTGGGGGGTACAGGGTGGCAATCAGCCCCAGCATTTT. It codes for CASSPWGVQGGNQPQHF. This sequence joins TRBV2 and TRBJ1-5; tentative D call: TRBD1 (6 bases). Between the trimmed V and J ends, which lost 6 bases and 2 bases, there was a span of 20 bases. The CDR3 totals 17 residues. Germline-derived CDR1 and CDR2 are SNHLY and FYNNEI.

To note about this clonotype: Here the CDR3 omits its conserved ending phenylalanine or tryptophan, so a read error is the likely source. V is TRBV6-1 and J is TRBJ1-5, with D possibly being TRBD1 (6 bases). The length of the CDR3 is 16 residues. CDR1 MNHNS and CDR2 SASEGT come from the germline V gene. CDR3: CASGSGGSYSNQPQHY. CDR3 DNA sequence: TGCGCCAGCGGAAGCGGGGGCAGCTATAGCAATCAGCCCCAGCATTAT.

On this clonotype itself: At one of its ends the junction is not consistent with the germline gene, which may arise from a read error. V is TRBV28 and J is TRBJ2-7; TRBD1 matches at 8 bases. The CDR3 totals 16 residues. Germline CDR1 MDHEN, CDR2 SYDVKM. CDR3 DNA: TGTACCAGCAGTTATAGGATACAGGGGGGAACCTACGAGCAGTACTTC. Translating gives CTSSYRIQGGTYEQYF. Full variable domain (outside the CDR3, taken from reference TRBV28 and TRBJ2-7): DVKVTQSSRYLVKRTGEKVFLECVQDMDHENMFWYRQDPGLGLRLIYFSYDVKMKEKGDIPEGYSVSREKKERFSLILESASTNQTSMYLCTSSYRIQGGTYEQYFGPGTRLTVT.

A single count supports this clonotype. At one boundary the junction diverges from the germline segment, which might be a read error. V is TRBV11-3 and J is TRBJ2-1, with D tentatively TRBD2 (6 bases). The CDR3 covers 16 residues. The germline V gene encodes CDR1 SGHNT and CDR2 YENEEA. This CDR3 reads CAGSLAGTLSYNEQFF. CDR3 in DNA: TGTGCCGGCAGCTTGGCGGGAACCCTCTCCTACAATGAGCAGTTCTTC. The whole variable domain, filled in from reference TRBV11-3 and TRBJ2-1, reads EAGVVQSPRYKIIEKKQPVAFWCNPISGHNTLYWYLQNLGQGPELLIRYENEEAVDDSQLPKDRFSAERLKGVDSTLKIQPAELGDSAVYLCAGSLAGTLSYNEQFFGPGTRLTVL.